Listed here is a single T cell receptor (beta chain). Its matching antigen is unknown. CDR3 size: 14 residues. Trimming pared 1 base from V and 6 bases from J, leaving 13 bases between. CDR1 and CDR2 from the germline V gene are SEHNR and FQNEAQ (reference sequence). This sample stems from a study of shared clonotypes between healthy human individuals. Overall study findings and caveats: Having only a few donors restricted how much genetic and exposure-history diversity was captured. Clonotype sharing among donors, it was expected, would be affected by sequencing depth.

This table comes from immunoSEQ multiplex PCR, and its TCRdb copy is limited to in-frame clones, with some not included. The table lists fewer than 600,000 clones, 60% to 80% of them singletons. This sequence originates from a woman aged 40 to 50 in good health. Some clones in this sample may be carry-over from other donors' samples. The chain combines TRBV7-9 with TRBJ2-7; D remains unclear. Material for sequencing was PBMCs. This chain's CDR3 is CASSLVGLHGEQYF. For the CDR3, the DNA is TGTGCCAGCAGCTTAGTTGGGTTGCATGGCGAGCAGTACTTC.